The next 30 T cell receptor beta chains were all read from a single sample in a study of cytomegalovirus exposure and HLA in healthy donors. Both 60 Vbeta primers and 13 Jbeta primers went into the PCR. Libraries were prepared by immunoSEQ multiplex PCR; TCRdb keeps only in-frame clonotypes and omits some of them. The sample lists 200,000 or so clones, approximately 84% seen once, with about 2.4% in the top ten. The material sequenced was PBMCs. The receptors originated from a woman in her fifties or sixties in good health and CMV-seropositive.

The chain links TRBV28 to TRBJ2-3, with D perhaps matching TRBD1 (5 bases). Germline values: CDR1 MDHEN, CDR2 SYDVKM. The CDR3 has 15 amino acids. V was pared by 3 bases and J by 2 bases, with 12 bases between. This CDR3 is CASSLDNLNTDTQYF. The CDR3 region has the DNA TGTGCCAGCAGTTTGGACAACCTAAACACAGATACGCAGTATTTT.

The rearrangement uses TRBV15 and TRBJ2-1; 12 bases are shared with TRBD2. J gave up 3 bases and V 4 bases, and 4 bases lay outside the gene matches. This CDR3 spans 16 amino acids. Germline CDR1 reads LNHNV; CDR2 reads YYDKDF (reference sequence). The CDR3 bases are TGTGCCACCAGCACCGGACTAGCGGGGATCTACAATGAGCAGTTCTTC. Encoded protein: CATSTGLAGIYNEQFF.

The J gene is TRBJ1-6, the V gene TRBV14, with D possibly matching TRBD1 (6 bases). This CDR3 is built from 19 residues. From germline, CDR1 is SGHDN and CDR2 FVKESK. Trimming removed 0 bases at V and 0 bases at J, with 15 bases between. In DNA form, the CDR3 reads TGTGCCAGCAGCCAAGATCTTCGACAGGCAAGCTCCTATAATTCACCCCTCCACTTT. This encodes CASSQDLRQASSYNSPLHF.

V and J are TRBV7-3 and TRBJ2-3, with 10 bases aligning to TRBD2. This CDR3 has 18 amino acids. Looked up from germline, CDR1 is SGHTA and CDR2 is FQGTGA. V was pared by 3 bases and J by 3 bases, with 12 bases of the junction left unmatched. This CDR3 reads CASSFRGLSGGATDTQYF. The DNA for the CDR3 is TGTGCCAGCAGCTTCAGGGGGCTCAGCGGGGGGGCAACAGATACGCAGTATTTT.

This clone was seen only once. The chain links TRBV6-1 to TRBJ2-3; TRBD1 might be the D (6 bases). Germline values: CDR1 MNHNS, CDR2 SASEGT. V was shortened by 6 bases and J by 5 bases, with 15 bases between the two germline ends. The CDR3 totals 14 residues. The CDR3 DNA is TGTGCCAGCAGCCCCCCCGAAGGGGGAGATACGCAGTATTTT. Amino acid sequence: CASSPPEGGDTQYF.

The V and J genes are TRBV9 and TRBJ1-4; D gene unclear. Deletions cut 0 bases from V and 0 bases from J, with 6 bases between. The CDR3 covers 15 residues. Germline CDR1 SGDLS, CDR2 YYNGEE. The CDR3 coding sequence is TGTGCCAGCAGCGTAGATCCATCAACTAATGAAAAACTGTTTTTT. Residues: CASSVDPSTNEKLFF.

The chain has TRBV5-1 and TRBJ2-1; TRBD1 aligns across 9 bases. Trimming cost V 1 base and J 7 bases; bases outside gene matches: 6. The CDR3 length is 15 residues. Germline V CDR1 and CDR2: SGHRS, YFSETQ. For the CDR3, the DNA is TGCGCCAGCAGCTTGTACCGGGACAGGGTAAATGAGCAGTTCTTC. This sequence encodes CASSLYRDRVNEQFF.

The J gene is TRBJ2-3, the V gene TRBV6-6, with 11 bases fitting TRBD1. V was pared by 4 bases and J by 7 bases, with 7 bases of the junction left unmatched. The CDR3 covers 15 residues. In germline, CDR1 is MNHNY, CDR2 SVGAGI (reference sequence). This CDR3 is CASSSTGQGAHTQYF. The CDR3 bases are TGTGCCAGCAGTTCTACTGGACAGGGGGCCCATACGCAGTATTTT.

The V call is TRBV5-1, the J call TRBJ2-3; D possibly corresponds to TRBD2 (5 bases). CDR1 is SGHRS, CDR2 YFSETQ, per germline. V lost 4 bases to trimming and J lost 5 bases, with 8 bases between them. The CDR3 runs 12 residues. The CDR3 nucleotides read TGCGCCAGCAGCGAGGACTTAGATACGCAGTATTTT. Protein product: CASSEDLDTQYF.

V usage is TRBV7-8 and J usage is TRBJ1-1, with D tentatively TRBD1 (6 bases). This CDR3 contains 13 residues. The ends were cut back, 2 bases at V and 8 bases at J, with 12 bases in the middle. Germline lookup yields CDR1 SGHVS and CDR2 FQNEAQ. CDR3 in amino acids: CASSLMQGPEAFF. CDR3 nucleotides: TGTGCCAGCAGCTTAATGCAGGGGCCCGAAGCTTTCTTT.

The V gene is TRBV5-1, the J gene TRBJ2-3; 9 positions match TRBD2. Trimming at V came to 3 bases and at J to 0 bases, leaving 20 bases not matched to a gene. This CDR3 has 21 residues. Germline loops: CDR1 SGHRS, CDR2 YFSETQ. For the CDR3, the DNA is TGCGCCAGCAGCTCACACCGCCCGGGACTAGCAGGGGGGCCTAGCACAGATACGCAGTATTTT. Its translation: CASSSHRPGLAGGPSTDTQYF. The full variable domain, in which reference TRBV5-1 and TRBJ2-3 provide the parts outside the CDR3, is KAGVTQTPRYLIKTRGQQVTLSCSPISGHRSVSWYQQTPGQGLQFLFEYFSETQRNKGNFPGRFSGRQFSNSRSEMNVSTLELGDSALYLCASSSHRPGLAGGPSTDTQYFGPGTRLTVL.

This clone has a handful of counts. The V and J genes are TRBV30 and TRBJ1-2; D gene ambiguous. The V and J ends lost 4 bases and 8 bases respectively, with 14 bases between them. This CDR3 has 12 residues. CDR1 and CDR2 from the germline V gene are GTSNPN and SVGIG (reference sequence). The CDR3 is CAWTSGNQGYTF. Written as DNA, the CDR3 is TGTGCCTGGACTTCCGGGAACCAGGGCTACACCTTC.

The table lists this clone with a few counts. The chain recombines TRBV25-1 with TRBJ1-4, with 9 bases lining up with TRBD1. V shed 4 bases, J shed 5 bases, and the junction held 2 bases outside the gene matches. Looked up from germline, CDR1 is MGHDK and CDR2 is SYGVNS. This CDR3 has 14 residues. CDR3 nucleotide sequence: TGTGCCAGCAGTGTCGGACAGGGGAATGAAAAACTGTTTTTT. It yields the protein CASSVGQGNEKLFF.

The V and J genes are TRBV9 and TRBJ2-7, with a weak D call TRBD2 (6 bases). Germline CDR1 SGDLS, CDR2 YYNGEE. This CDR3 comprises 14 residues. V dropped 1 base and J dropped 5 bases, with 13 bases sitting between them. In nucleotides, the CDR3 is TGTGCCAGCAGCGTAAGGGGACTCGTTGACGAGCAGTACTTC. As protein: CASSVRGLVDEQYF.

The V and J genes are TRBV7-9 and TRBJ2-2; D is possibly TRBD1 (6 bases). The germline CDR1 and CDR2 sequences are SEHNR and FQNEAQ (reference sequence). The germline V and J ends were trimmed by 3 bases and 3 bases, with 8 bases remaining between them. CDR3 size: 14 residues. This CDR3 is CASSFWGHTGELFF. The DNA for the CDR3 is TGTGCCAGCAGCTTTTGGGGGCACACCGGGGAGCTGTTTTTT.

The chain links TRBV6-1 to TRBJ2-3; D gene uncertain. Germline CDR1 reads MNHNS; CDR2 reads SASEGT. V lost 6 bases and J lost 6, with 13 bases in between. The CDR3 runs to 13 residues. This CDR3 reads CASSQGAGDTQYF. CDR3 DNA: TGTGCCAGCAGCCAAGGAGCCGGGGATACGCAGTATTTT.

The V and J genes are TRBV5-1 and TRBJ2-1, with a weak D call TRBD1 (6 bases). V lost 0 bases and J 2 bases, leaving 12 bases between the germline ends. This CDR3 is 16 amino acids long. Germline V gives CDR1 SGHRS, CDR2 YFSETQ. The CDR3 DNA reads TGCGCCAGCAGCTTGGTGACAGGTGGGGCCTACAATGAGCAGTTCTTC. It codes for CASSLVTGGAYNEQFF. The whole variable domain, filled in from reference TRBV5-1 and TRBJ2-1, reads KAGVTQTPRYLIKTRGQQVTLSCSPISGHRSVSWYQQTPGQGLQFLFEYFSETQRNKGNFPGRFSGRQFSNSRSEMNVSTLELGDSALYLCASSLVTGGAYNEQFFGPGTRLTVL.

The V and J genes are TRBV10-3 and TRBJ2-1, with D possibly matching TRBD1 (5 bases). This CDR3 has 13 residues. Germline CDR1 reads ENHRY; CDR2 reads SYGVKD. The germline V and J ends were trimmed by 6 bases and 6 bases, with 12 bases remaining between them. The CDR3 sequence is CAISPGRVNEQFF. CDR3 DNA sequence: TGTGCCATCAGCCCTGGCAGGGTCAATGAGCAGTTCTTC.

This clone was recorded only once. The chain employs TRBV6-6 and TRBJ2-2; no definite D call. Between the trimmed V and J ends, which lost 9 bases and 3 bases, there was a span of 14 bases. CDR1 is MNHNY, CDR2 SVGAGI, per germline (reference sequence). There are 14 residues in the CDR3. The CDR3 is CARLRTLDTGELFF. The CDR3 DNA sequence: TGTGCCAGACTTCGAACTTTGGACACCGGGGAGCTGTTTTTT.

The rearrangement links TRBV5-1 to TRBJ2-1; the D gene is possibly TRBD2 (5 bases). The V gene's germline CDR1 is SGHRS and CDR2 YFSETQ. The CDR3 is made up of 16 amino acids. Trimming left V 1 base short and J 0 bases short, with 11 bases between. CDR3 sequence: CASSLSGESSYNEQFF. CDR3 bases: TGCGCCAGCAGCTTGAGTGGGGAGAGCTCCTACAATGAGCAGTTCTTC.

This chain joins TRBV29-1 and TRBJ2-3; no definite D call. The CDR3 loop spans 10 amino acids. Germline V CDR1 and CDR2: SQVTM, ANQGSEA. The germline V and J ends were trimmed by 6 bases and 3 bases, with 4 bases remaining between them. CDR3 nucleotides: TGCAGCGTCAAAACAGATACGCAGTATTTT. Translation gives CSVKTDTQYF.

V is TRBV30 and J is TRBJ1-2; 9 bases are shared with TRBD1. The germline gives CDR1 GTSNPN, CDR2 SVGIG (reference sequence). Losses at the gene ends were 1 base for V and 4 bases for J; bases not matched to a gene: 7. The CDR3 extends over 15 amino acids. DNA of the CDR3: TGTGCCTGGAGTGCCGCGGACAGGGGCGTCTATGGCTACACCTTC. This gives the protein CAWSAADRGVYGYTF.

The CDR3 sequence: CASKQGTGPGELFF. In DNA, the CDR3 is TGTGCCAGCAAGCAGGGGACAGGACCCGGGGAGCTGTTTTTT. The chain joins TRBV2 to TRBJ2-2, with 8 bases matching TRBD1. CDR1 is SNHLY and CDR2 is FYNNEI in the germline V gene. With 7 bases clipped from V and 6 bases from J, the junction kept 7 bases outside the gene matches. This CDR3 spans 14 amino acids.

The rearrangement uses TRBV7-9 and TRBJ1-4; D not resolved. The CDR3 covers 15 residues. Germline assignment: CDR1 SEHNR and CDR2 FQNEAQ (reference sequence). With 5 bases removed from V and 4 bases from J, the gap between germline ends came to 14 bases. CDR3 sequence (DNA): TGTGCCAGCAGCGTCCCAAGCCCGATTAATGAAAAACTGTTTTTT. Residues: CASSVPSPINEKLFF.

The chain uses TRBV7-9 and TRBJ1-1; possible D gene TRBD1, 6 bases. CDR3 length: 13 residues. The germline gives CDR1 SEHNR, CDR2 FQNEAQ (reference sequence). The CDR3 DNA is TGTTCCGGTACAGGGTTCAGCAACACTGAAGCTTTCTTT. The encoded protein is CSGTGFSNTEAFF.

J is TRBJ1-1 and V is TRBV6-6; D is unresolved. This CDR3 is built from 15 residues. Germline-derived CDR1 and CDR2 are MNHNY and SVGAGI (reference sequence). V lost 2 bases and J 1 base, leaving 11 bases between the germline ends. The CDR3 DNA follows: TGTGCCAGCAGTTACACGGCGGAACGGAACACTGAAGCTTTCTTT. Translating it yields CASSYTAERNTEAFF.

This chain connects TRBV18 to TRBJ2-7, with 8 nucleotides matching TRBD1. The CDR3 spans 13 residues. CDR1 KGHSH and CDR2 LQKENI come from the germline V gene. The trim removed 2 bases at V and 6 bases at J, leaving 3 bases unmatched. The CDR3 loop is CASSPAGGLEQYF. The DNA of the CDR3 is TGTGCCAGCTCACCAGCAGGGGGCCTCGAGCAGTACTTC.

The chain has TRBV5-3 and TRBJ1-6; no reliable D call. TRBV5-3 carries the ORF label, with uncertain function. The V end was cut by 1 base, the J end by 7 bases, with 6 bases between. CDR3 length: 13 residues. CDR3 sequence reads: CARSLTRNSPLHF. The CDR3 DNA sequence: TGTGCCAGAAGCTTGACCAGGAATTCACCCCTCCACTTT.

The chain carries TRBV6-5 and TRBJ2-7; 9 nucleotides line up with TRBD2. The ends lost 6 bases at V and 5 bases at J; junction bases unmatched: 11. The CDR3 is 15 amino acids. Looked up from germline, CDR1 is MNHEY and CDR2 is SVGAGI. CDR3 nucleotides: TGTGCCAGCAGCTCCAATCTAGCGGGGCTTGACGAGCAGTACTTC. Translating gives CASSSNLAGLDEQYF.

The gene calls are TRBV16 and TRBJ1-1, with D hard to call. Trimming removed 0 bases at V and 5 bases at J, with 10 bases between. The V gene's germline CDR1 is KGHSY and CDR2 FQNENV. CDR3 length: 14 residues. The CDR3 loop is CASSQSRAGTEAFF. Here the CDR3 DNA reads TGTGCCAGCAGCCAATCGAGGGCGGGGACTGAAGCTTTCTTT.